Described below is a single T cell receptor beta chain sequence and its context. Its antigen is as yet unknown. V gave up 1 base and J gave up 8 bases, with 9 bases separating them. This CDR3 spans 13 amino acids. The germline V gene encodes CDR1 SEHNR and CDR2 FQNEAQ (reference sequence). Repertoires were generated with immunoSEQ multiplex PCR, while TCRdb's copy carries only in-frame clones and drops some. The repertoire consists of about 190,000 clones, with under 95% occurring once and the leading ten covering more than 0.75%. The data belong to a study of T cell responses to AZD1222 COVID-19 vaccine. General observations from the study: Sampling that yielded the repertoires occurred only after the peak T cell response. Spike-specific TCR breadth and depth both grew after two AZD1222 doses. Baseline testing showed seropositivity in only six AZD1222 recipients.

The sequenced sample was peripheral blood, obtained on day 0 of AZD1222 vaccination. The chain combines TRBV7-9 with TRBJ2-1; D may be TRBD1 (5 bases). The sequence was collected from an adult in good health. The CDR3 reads CASSLGTNDEQFF. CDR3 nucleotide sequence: TGTGCCAGCAGCTTAGGGACAAACGATGAGCAGTTCTTC.